Following are 27 T cell receptor beta chains from one sample sequenced in a study of post-analysis software for immune sequencing data. These TCRs are of unknown antigen specificity. Unique molecular identifiers were carried by the TCR beta cDNA libraries. Via MiXCR, TCRdb re-called the PCR reads, giving one row per CDR3 protein. The sample has 600,000 to 750,000 distinct CDR3 sequences, approximately 59% seen once. Study-level findings and limits: The five TRBV segments detected at higher frequency in patients than in controls included TRBV5-6, TRBV5-1 and TRBV20-1.

Sequencing was performed on blood. These receptors were obtained from a girl aged 2 to 9 with multiple sclerosis.

The chain combines TRBV6-2 or TRBV6-3 with TRBJ2-2; no clear D gene. V shed 6 bases and J shed 7 bases, with 18 bases lying between them. The CDR3 covers 15 residues. Per germline, CDR1 MNHEY and CDR2 SVGEGT. The CDR3 is CASRTYSLVGGELFF. The DNA for the CDR3 is TGTGCCAGCAGAACTTACTCGTTGGTTGGCGGGGAGCTGTTTTTT.

The V and J genes are TRBV5-6 and TRBJ2-5, with TRBD1 identical over 10 bases. J lost 5 bases, V lost 3 bases, and 4 bases had no gene match. There are 14 residues in the CDR3. Germline V gene data show CDR1 as SGHDT and CDR2 as YYEEEE. The CDR3 DNA reads TGTGCCAGCAGCTCGACGGGACAGGGGGAGACCCAGTACTTC. It translates to CASSSTGQGETQYF.

This clonotype was counted a few times. This rearrangement joins TRBV29-1 to TRBJ2-1; the D gene is possibly TRBD2 (5 bases). Trimming removed 3 bases at V and 10 bases at J, with 13 bases between. The germline V gene has CDR1 SQVTM and CDR2 ANQGSEA. CDR3 length equals 12 residues. CDR3 sequence: CSVDGVGREQFF. The CDR3 nucleotides read TGCAGCGTTGATGGGGTTGGGAGAGAGCAGTTCTTC.

This chain uses TRBV29-1 with TRBJ1-1; D is uncertain. Trimming stripped 3 bases from V and 4 bases from J, with 12 bases between. CDR1 is SQVTM and CDR2 is ANQGSEA in the germline V gene. This CDR3 comprises 13 residues. The CDR3 bases are TGCAGCGTTGATTACGGGCCGGCCACTGAAGCTTTCTTT. Encoded protein: CSVDYGPATEAFF.

The chain employs TRBV28 and TRBJ2-1, with a possible D match to TRBD2 (5 bases). The CDR3 contains 12 residues. Trimming removed 10 bases from V and 9 bases from J, with 16 bases in between. The germline CDR1 and CDR2 sequences are MDHEN and SYDVKM. The CDR3 DNA is TGTGCCACTACCTTCGGGGAAGGTGAGCAGTTCTTC. This codes for CATTFGEGEQFF.

This clonotype was recorded only once. The chain employs TRBV5-5 and TRBJ1-2; D call uncertain. In germline, CDR1 is SGHKS, CDR2 YYEKEE (reference sequence). V dropped 4 bases and J dropped 0 bases, with 4 bases sitting between them. The CDR3 runs to 12 residues. CDR3 sequence reads: CASSGPNYGYTF. CDR3 DNA sequence: TGTGCCAGCAGCGGCCCTAACTATGGCTACACCTTC.

The V gene is TRBV3-1, the J gene TRBJ2-4, with 8 bases aligning to TRBD1. The CDR3 loop spans 16 amino acids. The ends lost 5 bases at V and 0 bases at J; junction bases unmatched: 6. CDR1 is LGHDT, CDR2 YNNKEL, per germline (reference sequence). CDR3 amino acids: CASSYRTGLAKNIQYF. For the CDR3, the DNA is TGTGCCAGCAGCTATAGGACAGGGCTAGCCAAAAACATTCAGTACTTC. Full variable domain (rest looked up from reference TRBV3-1 and TRBJ2-4): DTAVSQTPKYLVTQMGNDKSIKCEQNLGHDTMYWYKQDSKKFLKIMFSYNNKELIINETVPNRFSPKSPDKAHLNLHINSLELGDSAVYFCASSYRTGLAKNIQYFGAGTRLSVL.

The gene calls are TRBV11-2 and TRBJ1-6; maybe TRBD1 (6 bases). Germline V lookup: CDR1 SGHAT, CDR2 FQNNGV. Trimming removed 4 bases at V and 11 bases at J, with 21 bases between. CDR3 length equals 16 residues. As DNA, the CDR3 is TGTGCCAGCAGCTCACTTAGTGGACAGTTGTTTCCACCCCTCCACTTT. Translating gives CASSSLSGQLFPPLHF.

To note about this clonotype: A junction end diverges from the germline sequence, so it may reflect a read error. This rearrangement joins TRBV15 to TRBJ2-7, with 8 bases identical to TRBD2. The CDR3 has 16 residues. Germline V gives CDR1 LNHNV, CDR2 YYDKDF (reference sequence). The CDR3 DNA reads as TGCGCCACCAGCCGCGGACGGGAGGGGAGCTCCTACGAGCAGTACTTC. It is translated as CATSRGREGSSYEQYF. Using reference TRBV15 and TRBJ2-7 for the parts outside the CDR3, the full variable domain is DAMVIQNPRYQVTQFGKPVTLSCSQTLNHNVMYWYQQKSSQAPKLLFHYYDKDFNNEADTPDNFQSRRPNTSFCFLDIRSPGLGDTAMYLCATSRGREGSSYEQYFGPGTRLTVT.

CDR3: CSAIPGLADNEQFF. The CDR3 DNA sequence: TGCAGTGCTATACCGGGACTGGCCGACAATGAGCAGTTCTTC. V usage is TRBV20-1 and J usage is TRBJ2-1; D might be TRBD2 (6 bases). V gave up 4 bases and J gave up 5 bases, with 15 bases separating them. Germline V lookup: CDR1 DFQATT, CDR2 SNEGSKA (reference sequence). The CDR3 consists of 14 residues.

The chain links TRBV20-1 to TRBJ2-5; TRBD1 might be the D (6 bases). The germline V and J ends were trimmed by 1 base and 11 bases, with 20 bases remaining between them. The CDR3 loop spans 14 amino acids. Per the germline V gene, CDR1 is DFQATT and CDR2 is SNEGSKA (reference sequence). For the CDR3, the DNA is TGCAGTGCTAGAGCTTGGGAGAGCAGGGGAGAGCAGTACTTC. Its protein is CSARAWESRGEQYF.

There are a few counts of this clonotype. The chain recombines TRBV6-1 with TRBJ2-1, with 9 bases aligning to TRBD1. CDR1 is MNHNS and CDR2 is SASEGT in the germline V gene. The J segment lost 9 bases and the V segment lost 7 bases, leaving 10 bases of the junction unmatched. The CDR3 extends over 14 amino acids. The CDR3 bases are TGTGCCAGCAACCCGGGACAGGGTATCGGTGAGCAGTTCTTC. This translates into CASNPGQGIGEQFF.

The V gene is TRBV9, the J gene TRBJ2-3; D unresolved. Per the germline V gene, CDR1 is SGDLS and CDR2 is YYNGEE. With 0 bases removed from V and 1 base from J, the gap between germline ends came to 18 bases. The CDR3 has 18 residues. CDR3 residues: CASSVEKFPALGTDTQYF. CDR3 DNA sequence: TGTGCCAGCAGCGTAGAAAAGTTCCCGGCTTTGGGCACAGATACGCAGTATTTT.

This clonotype has just a few counts. V is TRBV4-2 and J is TRBJ2-3; D not resolved. The CDR3 totals 15 residues. Trimming stripped 4 bases from V and 3 bases from J, with 14 bases between. Germline loops: CDR1 LGHNA, CDR2 YNFKEQ. CDR3 sequence reads: CASSPEGDWTDTQYF. The CDR3 region has the DNA TGTGCCAGCAGCCCCGAAGGAGATTGGACAGATACGCAGTATTTT.

V gene TRBV6-1 combines with J gene TRBJ1-4, with 8 bases that match TRBD1. The CDR3 runs 19 residues. From germline, CDR1 is MNHNS and CDR2 SASEGT. V gave up 6 bases and J gave up 7 bases; unmatched junction bases: 22. The CDR3 region is CASSLGQTGQATPSEKLFF. CDR3 in DNA: TGTGCCAGCAGCCTAGGGCAGACGGGACAGGCGACTCCCTCTGAAAAACTGTTTTTT.

The genes are TRBV7-9 and TRBJ2-2; 8 nucleotides align to TRBD1. This CDR3 is built from 17 residues. V dropped 3 bases and J dropped 5; count of bases not matched to a gene: 11. Germline V gives CDR1 SEHNR, CDR2 FQNEAQ (reference sequence). The CDR3 loop is CASSFPRATGVTGELFF. The CDR3 DNA sequence: TGTGCCAGCAGCTTTCCTCGTGCGACAGGGGTAACCGGGGAGCTGTTTTTT.

J is TRBJ2-6 and V is TRBV7-9; the D is unclear. Trimming removed 9 bases at V and 0 bases at J, with 12 bases between. The CDR3 sequence is 15 residues long. CDR1 is SEHNR, CDR2 FQNEAQ, per germline (reference sequence). This CDR3 reads CASSRRSSGANVLTF. CDR3 sequence (DNA): TGTGCCAGTAGCCGACGGAGCTCTGGGGCCAACGTCCTGACTTTC.

This clonotype showed up just a few times. This chain connects TRBV12-3 or TRBV12-4 to TRBJ1-2; TRBD1 matches 12 bases. The V segment lost 6 bases and the J segment 8 bases; nucleotides outside the gene matches: 7. This CDR3 comprises 14 residues. In nucleotides, the CDR3 is TGTGCCAGCAGCGGGGACAGGGGGCGTCGGGGCTACACCTTC. It encodes CASSGDRGRRGYTF.

The rearrangement joins TRBV7-9 to TRBJ2-5; perhaps D is TRBD1 or TRBD2 (5 bases each). The J call could be wrong; TRBJ2-7 is a better fit for the DNA end. This CDR3 comprises 14 residues. Germline V gene sequence: CDR1 SEHNR, CDR2 FQNEAQ (reference sequence). CDR3 sequence: CASSPTGTHYEQYF. For the CDR3, the DNA is TGTGCCAGCAGTCCAACGGGGACCCACTACGAGCAGTACTTC.

This chain uses TRBV6-6 with TRBJ1-1, with D maybe TRBD1 (6 bases). The V gene's germline CDR1 is MNHNY and CDR2 SVGAGI (reference sequence). V was pared by 2 bases and J by 1 base, with 8 bases between. The CDR3 is 14 amino acids. The CDR3 sequence is CASSYTGQNTEAFF. The CDR3 region has the DNA TGTGCCAGCAGTTACACAGGGCAGAACACTGAAGCTTTCTTT.

The chain links TRBV6-5 to TRBJ1-5; 7 nucleotides line up with TRBD1. The trim removed 5 bases at V and 7 bases at J, leaving 8 bases unmatched. The CDR3 length is 14 residues. Germline V gives CDR1 MNHEY, CDR2 SVGAGI. The CDR3: CASSPGQSFQPQHF. The CDR3 DNA is TGTGCCAGCAGTCCGGGACAGTCCTTCCAGCCCCAGCATTTT.

The gene calls are TRBV7-9 and TRBJ1-1; D is unresolved. This CDR3 has 18 amino acids. Germline loops: CDR1 SEHNR, CDR2 FQNEAQ (reference sequence). V dropped 4 bases and J dropped 5 bases, with 26 bases sitting between them. The CDR3 DNA follows: TGTGCCAGCAGCTCAGTGAGGTTTATTTGGCCCACGGGGACTGAAGCTTTCTTT. It is translated as CASSSVRFIWPTGTEAFF.

This clonotype has just a few counts. The chain links TRBV15 to TRBJ2-1; no clear D. This CDR3 has 15 residues. V lost 5 bases to trimming and J lost 0 bases, with 11 bases between them. The germline V gene encodes CDR1 LNHNV and CDR2 YYDKDF (reference sequence). CDR3 in amino acids: CATSARVSSYNEQFF. CDR3 sequence (DNA): TGTGCCACCAGCGCCCGGGTGAGCTCCTACAATGAGCAGTTCTTC.

The V call is TRBV27, the J call TRBJ2-1; 7 bases match TRBD2. Per the germline V gene, CDR1 is MNHEY and CDR2 is SMNVEV (reference sequence). J lost 2 bases, V lost 2 bases, and 9 bases had no gene match. The CDR3 covers 17 residues. CDR3 protein: CASSLLGSGTTYNEQFF. The CDR3 DNA sequence: TGTGCCAGCAGTTTACTCGGAAGCGGGACGACCTACAATGAGCAGTTCTTC.

V and J are TRBV3-1 and TRBJ2-1; tentatively, D is TRBD1 or TRBD2 (7 bases each). CDR1 LGHDT and CDR2 YNNKEL come from the germline V gene (reference sequence). V was shortened by 4 bases and J by 7 bases, with 17 bases between the two germline ends. CDR3 size: 15 residues. In DNA, the CDR3 is TGTGCCAGCAGCCTGGACCCAGGGGGGGTGAATGAGCAGTTCTTC. It codes for CASSLDPGGVNEQFF.

A few counts support this clonotype. The chain recombines TRBV4-1 with TRBJ2-1, with 15 bases matching TRBD2. J lost 8 bases, V lost 4 bases, and 9 bases had no gene match. The CDR3 consists of 17 residues. The germline V gene has CDR1 MGHRA and CDR2 YSYEKL. The DNA for the CDR3 is TGCGCCAGCAGCCTTGGACTAGCGGGAGGGCCATTGGATGAGCAGTTCTTC. Translated, it gives CASSLGLAGGPLDEQFF.

This clonotype was observed a handful of times. V is TRBV6-2 or TRBV6-3 and J is TRBJ2-1; 9 positions agree with TRBD1. The CDR3 contains 14 residues. Germline V gene lookup returns CDR1 MNHEY and CDR2 SVGEGT. V lost 5 bases, J lost 5 bases, and 4 bases stayed unmatched. CDR3 loop: CASSAGTGNNEQFF. The CDR3 DNA reads as TGTGCCAGCAGTGCCGGGACAGGGAACAATGAGCAGTTCTTC.